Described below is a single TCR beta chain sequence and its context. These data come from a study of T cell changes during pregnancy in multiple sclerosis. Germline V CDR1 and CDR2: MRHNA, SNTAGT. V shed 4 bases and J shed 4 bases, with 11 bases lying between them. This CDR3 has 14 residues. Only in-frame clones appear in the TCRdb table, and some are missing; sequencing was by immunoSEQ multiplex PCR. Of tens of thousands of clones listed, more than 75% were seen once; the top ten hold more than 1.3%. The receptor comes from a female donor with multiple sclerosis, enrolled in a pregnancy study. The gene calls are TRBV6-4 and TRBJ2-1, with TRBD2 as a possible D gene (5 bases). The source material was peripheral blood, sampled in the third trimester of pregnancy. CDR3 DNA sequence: TGTGCCAGCAGTGCCTCGGGCGGGTACAATGAGCAGTTCTTC. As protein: CASSASGGYNEQFF.